This T cell receptor (beta chain) derives from a study of blood T cells in healthy people across ages. Looked up from germline, CDR1 is SGHAT and CDR2 is FQNNGV. The CDR3 consists of 15 residues. Trimming removed 4 bases at V and 0 bases at J, with 12 bases between. Primers used in a second PCR of about 7 to 12 cycles were a sample-barcoded 5' primer and a J-beta primer mix. TCRdb independently ran MiXCR on the 5' RACE reads; one entry per CDR3 protein. Of 1.5 million to 2 million distinct CDR3 sequences in the sample, roughly 43% were seen once. As to this clonotype: The antigen is unknown.

Broader study findings: Measured against age, TCR beta diversity per million T cells decreased in a roughly linear manner. When one million T cells were used, diversity estimates were thought to be underestimates.

This receptor was identified in a human donor in good health. The genes are TRBV11-2 and TRBJ1-1, with a possible D match to TRBD1 (5 bases). The sample was blood. The CDR3 DNA follows: TGTGCCAGCAGCTGGGGGAGTGGGATGAACACTGAAGCTTTCTTT. It translates to CASSWGSGMNTEAFF.